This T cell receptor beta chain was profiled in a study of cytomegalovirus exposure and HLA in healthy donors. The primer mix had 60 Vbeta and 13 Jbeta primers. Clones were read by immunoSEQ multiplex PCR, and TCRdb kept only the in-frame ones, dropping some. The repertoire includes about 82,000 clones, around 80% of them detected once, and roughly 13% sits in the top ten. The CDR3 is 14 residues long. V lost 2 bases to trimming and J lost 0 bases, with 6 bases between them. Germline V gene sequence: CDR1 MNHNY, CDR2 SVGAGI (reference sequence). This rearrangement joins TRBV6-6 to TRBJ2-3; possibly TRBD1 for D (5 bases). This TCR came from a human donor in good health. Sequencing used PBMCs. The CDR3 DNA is TGTGCCAGCAGTTACAGGGGTAGCACAGATACGCAGTATTTT. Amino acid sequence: CASSYRGSTDTQYF.